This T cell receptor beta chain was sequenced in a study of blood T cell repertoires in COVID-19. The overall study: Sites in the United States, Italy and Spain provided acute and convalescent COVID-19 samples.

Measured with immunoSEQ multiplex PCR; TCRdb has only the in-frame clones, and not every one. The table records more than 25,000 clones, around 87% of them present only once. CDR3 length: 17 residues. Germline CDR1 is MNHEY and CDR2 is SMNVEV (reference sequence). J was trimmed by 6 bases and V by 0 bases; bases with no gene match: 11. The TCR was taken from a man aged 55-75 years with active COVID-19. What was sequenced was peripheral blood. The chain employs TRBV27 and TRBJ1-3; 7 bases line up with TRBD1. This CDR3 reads CASSLSGGAADANTIYF. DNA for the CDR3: TGTGCCAGCAGTTTATCAGGGGGCGCGGCCGACGCAAACACCATATATTTT.